The 8 T cell receptor beta chains reported below all come from one sample, sequenced in a study of T cell responses to AZD1222 COVID-19 vaccine. The method was immunoSEQ multiplex PCR; TCRdb's version includes in-frame clones alone and lacks a portion of them. The table records 200,000 or so clones, around 92% of them present only once. The sample in question was peripheral blood, obtained on day 0 of AZD1222 vaccination. The receptors originated from an adult in good health.

V usage is TRBV19 and J usage is TRBJ1-1, with D possibly being TRBD1 (6 bases). Germline-derived CDR1 and CDR2 are LNHDA and SQIVND (reference sequence). The V gene lost 9 bases and the J gene lost 5 bases, with 16 bases spanning the gap. CDR3 length: 13 amino acids. The DNA of the CDR3 is TGTGCCAGCGGTCCGGGGGCTGGTACTGAAGCTTTCTTT. Its translation is CASGPGAGTEAFF.

V and J are TRBV2 and TRBJ1-1; D is unclear. Germline values: CDR1 SNHLY, CDR2 FYNNEI. CDR3 length equals 15 residues. V was shortened by 0 bases and J by 1 base, with 9 bases between the two germline ends. CDR3: CASSEALLRNTEAFF. As DNA, the CDR3 is TGTGCCAGCAGTGAAGCGCTTCTGAGGAACACTGAAGCTTTCTTT.

This chain links TRBV20-1 with TRBJ2-5; the D call may be TRBD1 or TRBD2 (5 bases each). From germline, CDR1 is DFQATT and CDR2 SNEGSKA (reference sequence). The CDR3 runs to 15 residues. The ends were cut back, 3 bases at V and 0 bases at J, with 14 bases in the middle. Written as DNA, the CDR3 is TGCAGTGCTAGTGGCCGGGGCTGGTACCAAGAGACCCAGTACTTC. Translated: CSASGRGWYQETQYF.

This chain joins TRBV12-5 and TRBJ1-5; D call uncertain. This CDR3 comprises 13 residues. V was trimmed by 4 bases and J by 0 bases, leaving 4 bases between them. In germline, CDR1 is LGHNT, CDR2 FRNRAP. The CDR3 sequence: CASGWASNQPQHF. The CDR3 DNA reads as TGTGCTAGTGGTTGGGCTAGCAATCAGCCCCAGCATTTT.

This clone was found once. The sample contains more than one DNA sequence encoding this CDR3. The gene calls are TRBV6-4 and TRBJ2-3; 13 bases align to TRBD2. The V gene end was trimmed by 0 bases and the J gene end by 4 bases; junction bases not matched to a gene: 1. The CDR3 consists of 16 residues. Germline V gene lookup returns CDR1 MRHNA and CDR2 SNTAGT. CDR3 amino acids: CASSDSTSGGADTQYF. DNA of the CDR3: TGTGCCAGCAGTGACTCAACTAGCGGGGGGGCAGATACGCAGTATTTT.

V and J are TRBV18 and TRBJ2-7; tentatively, D is TRBD1 or TRBD2 (5 bases each). Trimming left V 2 bases short and J 0 bases short, with 11 bases between. Germline V lookup: CDR1 KGHSH, CDR2 LQKENI. The CDR3 runs 15 residues. CDR3 nucleotide sequence: TGTGCCAGCTCACCATTCGGGACCAGCTCCTACGAGCAGTACTTC. This sequence encodes CASSPFGTSSYEQYF.

The chain employs TRBV5-6 and TRBJ1-3, with 9 bases matching TRBD1. This CDR3 contains 14 residues. Germline V gives CDR1 SGHDT, CDR2 YYEEEE. After removal of 4 bases from V and 2 bases from J, the junction contained 1 base not matched to a gene. This chain's CDR3 is CASSRQGAGNTIYF. The DNA for the CDR3 is TGTGCCAGCAGCCGACAGGGGGCTGGAAACACCATATATTTT. The complete variable domain, with remaining parts taken from reference TRBV5-6 and TRBJ1-3, reads DAGVTQSPTHLIKTRGQQVTLRCSPKSGHDTVSWYQQALGQGPQFIFQYYEEEERQRGNFPDRFSGHQFPNYSSELNVNALLLGDSALYLCASSRQGAGNTIYFGEGSWLTVV.

This clone occurred a few times. This sequence joins TRBV19 and TRBJ1-1; unclear D gene. Germline CDR1 reads LNHDA; CDR2 reads SQIVND (reference sequence). V was cut by 4 bases and J by 2 bases, with 17 bases left in between. The CDR3 length is 16 residues. CDR3 bases: TGTGCCAGTAGTAGTACGCCATTCGGGGTAAACACTGAAGCTTTCTTT. Translation: CASSSTPFGVNTEAFF.